This T cell receptor (beta chain) was retrieved from a study of early T cells in non-severe SARS-CoV-2 infection listed by TCRdb under 2021. Turning to the overall study: Bulk RNA from unsorted whole blood was used for TCR sequencing, so alpha and beta chains could not be paired.

Libraries came from 5' RACE. The run used a NextSeq 500. Unique molecular identifiers were attached to individual cDNA molecules in the TCR library protocol so that sequencing error and PCR bias could be corrected. Sequencing covered both TCR alpha and beta chains, and within each sample the abundances of alpha and beta sequences were tightly co-correlated. In the paper's pipeline: V gene, J gene and CDR3 annotation of TCR sequences was performed with Decombinator V4. TCRs were defined as expanded if a significant change between any two time points was detected under a Poisson model with p below 0.0001. TCR abundances were normalised to the total number of TCRs sequenced per sample and expressed as counts per million. MAIT TCRs were defined by TRAV1-2 paired with TRAJ12, TRAJ20 or TRAJ33, and iNKT TCRs by TRAV10 paired with TRAJ18. VDJdb, accessed on 1 November 2021, was searched for TCRs annotated for CMV, EBV and SARS-CoV-2, and TCRs annotated for more than one antigen were excluded. TCRdb itself trimmed the public reads at Q25 with fastp, ran MiXCR and retained productive beta chains. When rows share a CDR3 protein, they turn into one entry using the most common DNA and genes. For this entry, the V and J calls and clone size follow TCRdb and not the study's own pipeline. In all, the sample holds 85,000 to 100,000 distinct CDR3 sequences, and about 12% of those were seen once. The ten largest clones take up approximately 2.4% of the sample.

CDR1 and CDR2, looked up from the germline V gene (reference sequence), are SGHNT and YYREEE. Reading from cysteine to phenylalanine, the CDR3 counts 14 amino acids. Here the CDR3 DNA is all that survives: 42 bases in frame from base 1. V and J are truncated by 4 bases and 2 bases respectively, leaving an intervening sequence of 11 bases. This clonotype was seen many times. This receptor's antigen is unknown. No quality values exist for individual bases; no much larger clone is one base distant. This was a case-control study nested in a cohort of healthcare workers in London, UK, who had nasopharyngeal swab PCR tests and blood samples taken every week. Between 23 and 31 March 2020, the week of the UK lockdown, healthcare workers were enrolled and then followed up weekly for as long as 16 weeks. Paper-wide results and their limitations: Matching against VDJdb was skewed toward anti-spike CD8 responses, likely underestimated virus-specific expansions, and missed private and CD4 specificities.

The material sequenced was whole blood. This TCR derives from an adult who was a healthcare worker with PCR-confirmed SARS-CoV-2 infection or an uninfected control (not recorded which). Recombination joined TRBV5-4 with TRBJ2-3; the D gene is not confidently resolved. The nucleotide sequence reads TGTGCCAGCAGCAGTTGGACGTACACAGATACGCAGTATTTT. Protein translation: CASSSWTYTDTQYF.